This T cell receptor beta chain is from a study of beta chain features in type 1 diabetes. Across the study: Examination of sorted cells across all samples involved over 95 million cells.

Of note for this clone: Its specificity is not known.

General study results and limits: In comparison with healthy donors, patients had naive, central memory and Treg TCRB repertoires that appeared more similar. Insertions at VDJ junctions were less frequent in type 1 diabetes patients. These patients also deleted more nucleotides at the same junctions.

The whole isolated RNA underwent reverse transcription, so sequencing captured expressed TCRB transcripts. TCRdb's table, derived via immunoSEQ multiplex PCR, lists solely in-frame clones and lacks some. The data show approximately 170,000 clones, about 9.8% seen once. The source material was central memory CD4+ T cells from blood. The TCR comes from a woman between 18 and 29 years old in good health.

CDR3 protein: CASSFWTGGDNNEQFF. The CDR3 DNA reads TGTGCCAGCAGCTTCTGGACAGGGGGAGACAACAATGAGCAGTTCTTC. The J gene is TRBJ2-1, the V gene TRBV7-9, with 10 nucleotides matching TRBD1. The germline CDR1 and CDR2 sequences are SEHNR and FQNEAQ (reference sequence). J lost 5 bases, V lost 3 bases, and 7 bases had no gene match. The CDR3 runs to 16 residues. The full variable domain, rest sourced from reference TRBV7-9 and TRBJ2-1, is DTGVSQNPRHKITKRGQNVTFRCDPISEHNRLYWYRQTLGQGPEFLTYFQNEAQLEKSRLLSDRFSAERPKGSFSTLEIQRTEQGDSAMYLCASSFWTGGDNNEQFFGPGTRLTVL.